This TCR beta chain was recovered during a study of shared clonotypes between healthy human individuals. Findings and caveats of the study: Sequencing depth was predicted to influence how clonotypes are shared among donors. Generation probabilities were higher for clonotypes shared across all four sorted-subset donors than for unshared ones. Between a few donors, naive CD4 clonotypes were shared at a level of about 5%.

CDR3 length equals 17 residues. After removal of 0 bases from V and 5 bases from J, the junction contained 9 bases not matched to a gene. Germline V gene lookup returns CDR1 SGHRS and CDR2 YFSETQ. About this clone: The antigen is not known.

Some clones are missing from TCRdb's copy, which holds only in-frame ones; the method was immunoSEQ multiplex PCR. The sample consists of millions of clones, about 92% of them appearing once. Each sample came from a Caucasian adult donor living in Nashville, Tennessee. This receptor was obtained from a young man in good health. Some clones in this sample may be carry-over from other donors' samples. The rearrangement uses TRBV5-1 and TRBJ2-3, with 10 bases lining up with TRBD2. Input material: naive CD4+ T cells from PBMCs. Subset meaning: CD45RA+ positively selected. The CDR3 sequence is CASSLGATSGRGDTQYF. The CDR3 coding sequence is TGCGCCAGCAGCTTGGGGGCGACTAGCGGGCGGGGAGATACGCAGTATTTT.